This TCR beta chain appears in the sequencing data of a study of blood T cell repertoires in COVID-19. The wider study: Acute and convalescent COVID-19 samples came from the United States, Italy and Spain.

As originally analysed: Researchers report that nucleated cell counts were estimated from reference gene primer amplification. TCRdb keeps only in-frame clones here, not all; method: immunoSEQ multiplex PCR. The DNA was the basis for D and trimming; V, J and clone size are from that table. Here the sample spans around 140,000 clones, 88% being singletons. This CDR3 contains 13 residues. Germline loops: CDR1 SQVTM, CDR2 ANQGSEA. V was cut by 4 bases and J by 0 bases, with 8 bases left in between. The TCR sequence derives from a man aged 60 to 69 with active or convalescent COVID-19. The chain links TRBV29-1 to TRBJ2-3; D gene uncertain. Material: peripheral blood. The CDR3 region has the DNA TGCAGCGTTGCAGGCCTTAGCACAGATACGCAGTATTTT. It codes for CSVAGLSTDTQYF.